This T cell receptor beta chain was sequenced in a study of T cell responses to AZD1222 COVID-19 vaccine. Assay: immunoSEQ multiplex PCR; the TCRdb copy retains only in-frame clones and omits some. The sample lists roughly 140,000 clones, around nine tenths occurring once. Germline V gives CDR1 LGHDT, CDR2 YNNKEL (reference sequence). The CDR3 spans 17 residues. V lost 1 base, J lost 4 bases, and 19 bases lay in between. Sequenced material: peripheral blood, taken on day 0 of AZD1222 vaccination. This clonotype was obtained from an adult in good health. The V call is TRBV3-1 (or the pseudogene TRBV3-2), the J call TRBJ1-2; no definite D call. Written as DNA, the CDR3 is TGTGCCAGCAGCCAAGTCTCCAGAGGGATCAGCGGCTATGGCTACACCTTC. Translated, it gives CASSQVSRGISGYGYTF.